Listed below are T cell receptor beta chains from one sample, sequenced in a study of regulatory T cells in long-lasting Graves disease. TCRdb reprocessed the multiplex PCR reads via MiXCR and lists one record per CDR3 protein. The data hold fewer than 400,000 distinct CDR3 sequences, with 15% to 20% observed a single time. Sequencing was performed on peripheral blood mononuclear cells (PBMCs), taken at new diagnosis, from a patient treated with antithyroid drugs. The receptors stem from a female donor with Graves disease. Each CDR3 is given with its conserved first and last residue. The D gene is left open where the match is weak. Not every row has a clone size; where given, it reads once, few, many or a size class.

CDR3 protein: CASSSPGELFF; CDR3 DNA: TGTGCCAGCAGTTCCCCCGGGGAGCTGTTTTTT; V gene: TRBV28; J gene: TRBJ2-2; D gene: -; clone size: many
CDR3 protein: CASSAVPGARYNEQFF; CDR3 DNA: TGCGCCAGCAGCGCGGTCCCAGGGGCTCGGTACAATGAGCAGTTCTTC; V gene: TRBV5-1; J gene: TRBJ2-1; D gene: -; clone size: -
CDR3 protein: CASSQGNSYEQYF; CDR3 DNA: TGTGCCAGCAGCCAAGGGAACTCCTACGAGCAGTACTTC; V gene: TRBV3-1; J gene: TRBJ2-7; D gene: -; clone size: many
CDR3 protein: CASSAGGGTVTYEQYF; CDR3 DNA: TGTGCCAGCAGCGCCGGGGGTGGGACGGTGACCTACGAGCAGTACTTC; V gene: TRBV7-9; J gene: TRBJ2-7; D gene: -; clone size: -
CDR3 protein: CASSGQSSSYNSPLHF; CDR3 DNA: TGTGCCAGCAGCGGACAGTCAAGCTCCTATAATTCACCCCTCCACTTT; V gene: TRBV27; J gene: TRBJ1-6; D gene: -; clone size: many
CDR3 protein: CASSPRTSGRNEQYF; CDR3 DNA: TGTGCCAGCAGCCCCAGGACTAGCGGGAGAAACGAGCAGTACTTC; V gene: TRBV7-9; J gene: TRBJ2-7; D gene: TRBD2; clone size: few
CDR3 protein: CASSLCVSGGSGEQFF; CDR3 DNA: TGTGCCAGCAGTTTATGTGTTAGCGGGGGCTCAGGTGAGCAGTTCTTC; V gene: TRBV27; J gene: TRBJ2-1; D gene: TRBD2; clone size: many
CDR3 protein: CASSVEQGNYGYTF; CDR3 DNA: TGTGCCAGCAGCGTAGAACAGGGGAACTATGGCTACACCTTC; V gene: TRBV9; J gene: TRBJ1-2; D gene: TRBD1; clone size: many
CDR3 protein: CASCGGGASTDTQYF; CDR3 DNA: TGTGCCAGTTGTGGAGGAGGAGCTAGCACAGATACGCAGTATTTT; V gene: TRBV19; J gene: TRBJ2-3; D gene: -; clone size: many
CDR3 protein: CASSLGAPYEQYF; CDR3 DNA: TGCGCCAGCAGCTTGGGGGCACCCTACGAGCAGTACTTC; V gene: TRBV7-2; J gene: TRBJ2-7; D gene: -; clone size: many
CDR3 protein: CASSYSNYGYTF; CDR3 DNA: TGTGCCAGCAGTTACAGCAACTATGGCTACACCTTC; V gene: TRBV28; J gene: TRBJ1-2; D gene: -; clone size: -
CDR3 protein: CASSPGEQYF; CDR3 DNA: TGTGCCAGCAGCCCGGGCGAGCAGTACTTC; V gene: TRBV2; J gene: TRBJ2-7; D gene: -; clone size: many
CDR3 protein: CASSTWTGSGETQYF; CDR3 DNA: TGTGCCAGCAGCACCTGGACAGGGTCAGGGGAGACCCAGTACTTC; V gene: TRBV11-2; J gene: TRBJ2-5; D gene: TRBD1; clone size: -
CDR3 protein: CSVEDGTNQPQHF; CDR3 DNA: TGCAGCGTTGAAGATGGTACCAATCAGCCCCAGCATTTT; V gene: TRBV29-1; J gene: TRBJ1-5; D gene: -; clone size: many
CDR3 protein: CSANSGRVFDTQYF; CDR3 DNA: TGCAGTGCTAACAGCGGGAGGGTTTTCGATACGCAGTATTTT; V gene: TRBV20-1; J gene: TRBJ2-3; D gene: TRBD2; clone size: few
CDR3 protein: CASSSPRAYEQYF; CDR3 DNA: TGCGCCAGCAGCTCTCCCCGGGCCTACGAGCAGTACTTC; V gene: TRBV5-1; J gene: TRBJ2-7; D gene: -; clone size: many
CDR3 protein: CASSSTPLLEQYF; CDR3 DNA: TGTGCCAGCAGTTCTACACCTTTACTCGAGCAGTACTTC; V gene: TRBV28; J gene: TRBJ2-7; D gene: -; clone size: many
CDR3 protein: CATRQDRDYGYTF; CDR3 DNA: TGTGCCACCAGACAGGACAGGGACTATGGCTACACCTTC; V gene: TRBV24-1; J gene: TRBJ1-2; D gene: TRBD1; clone size: -
CDR3 protein: CASTGEQFF; CDR3 DNA: TGTGCCAGCACTGGGGAGCAGTTCTTC; V gene: TRBV2; J gene: TRBJ2-1; D gene: -; clone size: many
CDR3 protein: CARRGLAGSYNEQFF; CDR3 DNA: TGTGCCAGAAGGGGACTAGCGGGATCCTACAATGAGCAGTTCTTC; V gene: TRBV12-3/TRBV12-4; J gene: TRBJ2-1; D gene: TRBD2; clone size: -
CDR3 protein: CASTKLAGGSYNEQFF; CDR3 DNA: TGTGCCAGCACTAAACTAGCGGGAGGCTCCTACAATGAGCAGTTCTTC; V gene: TRBV2; J gene: TRBJ2-1; D gene: TRBD2; clone size: many
CDR3 protein: CASSYSSRGGKETQYF; CDR3 DNA: TGTGCCAGCAGTTACTCTAGCAGAGGGGGCAAAGAGACCCAGTACTTC; V gene: TRBV6-5; J gene: TRBJ2-5; D gene: TRBD1; clone size: many
CDR3 protein: CASSEYIREYRNEQFF; CDR3 DNA: TGTGCCAGCAGTGAATATATCCGGGAGTATAGGAATGAGCAGTTCTTC; V gene: TRBV25-1; J gene: TRBJ2-1; D gene: -; clone size: -
CDR3 protein: CASSQGGTANTGELFF; CDR3 DNA: TGTGCCAGCAGCCAAGGGGGGACAGCGAACACCGGGGAGCTGTTTTTT; V gene: TRBV3-1; J gene: TRBJ2-2; D gene: TRBD1; clone size: many
CDR3 protein: CASSLRGDLSLSGANVLTF; CDR3 DNA: TGTGCCAGCAGCTTACGAGGGGACCTATCCCTCTCTGGGGCCAACGTCCTGACTTTC; V gene: TRBV11-2; J gene: TRBJ2-6; D gene: -; clone size: many
CDR3 protein: CASSQADFGYTF; CDR3 DNA: TGTGCCAGCAGCCAAGCTGATTTTGGCTACACCTTC; V gene: TRBV14; J gene: TRBJ1-2; D gene: -; clone size: many
CDR3 protein: CASSPGPPEAFF; CDR3 DNA: TGTGCCAGCAGTCCCGGGCCGCCTGAAGCTTTCTTT; V gene: TRBV12-3/TRBV12-4; J gene: TRBJ1-1; D gene: -; clone size: many
CDR3 protein: CASTPGLATYNEQFF; CDR3 DNA: TGTGCCAGTACTCCGGGACTAGCGACCTACAATGAGCAGTTCTTC; V gene: TRBV19; J gene: TRBJ2-1; D gene: TRBD2; clone size: many
CDR3 protein: CASSPGDRGWGYTF; CDR3 DNA: TGTGCCAGTAGTCCAGGGGACAGGGGTTGGGGCTACACCTTC; V gene: TRBV19; J gene: TRBJ1-2; D gene: TRBD1; clone size: few
CDR3 protein: CASKRSSASTGELFF; CDR3 DNA: TGTGCCAGCAAACGCTCCAGCGCCTCCACCGGGGAGCTGTTTTTT; V gene: TRBV2; J gene: TRBJ2-2; D gene: -; clone size: many
CDR3 protein: CASSLGSDYNEQFF; CDR3 DNA: TGCGCCAGCAGCTTGGGGTCGGACTACAATGAGCAGTTCTTC; V gene: TRBV5-1; J gene: TRBJ2-1; D gene: -; clone size: -
CDR3 protein: CATRPGPDTDTQYF; CDR3 DNA: TGTGCCACCCGTCCGGGCCCAGACACAGATACGCAGTATTTT; V gene: TRBV12-3/TRBV12-4; J gene: TRBJ2-3; D gene: -; clone size: -
CDR3 protein: CASSLWLAGGPDTQYF; CDR3 DNA: TGTGCCAGCAGCTTATGGCTAGCGGGAGGTCCAGATACGCAGTATTTT; V gene: TRBV11-2; J gene: TRBJ2-3; D gene: TRBD2; clone size: -
CDR3 protein: CASSPSVTGGEKLFF; CDR3 DNA: TGTGCCAGCTCGCCTTCCGTGACAGGGGGAGAAAAACTGTTTTTT; V gene: TRBV18; J gene: TRBJ1-4; D gene: TRBD1; clone size: many
CDR3 protein: CASSWSAGNPYNERFF; CDR3 DNA: TGTGCCAGCAGCTGGTCGGCGGGCAATCCGTACAATGAGCGGTTTTTC; V gene: TRBV11-2; J gene: TRBJ2-1; D gene: -; clone size: -
CDR3 protein: CASSKGGEAETQYF; CDR3 DNA: TGTGCCAGCAGCAAGGGAGGGGAGGCGGAGACCCAGTACTTC; V gene: TRBV9; J gene: TRBJ2-5; D gene: TRBD2; clone size: few
CDR3 protein: CASSFLQGPDTQYF; CDR3 DNA: TGTGCCAGCAGCTTTTTACAGGGACCAGATACGCAGTATTTT; V gene: TRBV7-9; J gene: TRBJ2-3; D gene: -; clone size: -
CDR3 protein: CASSPGVAGLTSTDTQYF; CDR3 DNA: TGCGCCAGCAGCCCTGGGGTAGCGGGCCTTACCAGCACAGATACGCAGTATTTT; V gene: TRBV5-1; J gene: TRBJ2-3; D gene: TRBD2; clone size: many
CDR3 protein: CVSSPDRRETQYF; CDR3 DNA: TGTGTCAGCAGCCCGGACAGGAGGGAGACCCAGTACTTC; V gene: TRBV7-9; J gene: TRBJ2-5; D gene: TRBD1; clone size: few
CDR3 protein: CASSPSGQNYEQYF; CDR3 DNA: TGTGCCAGCTCACCCTCGGGACAAAACTACGAGCAGTACTTC; V gene: TRBV18; J gene: TRBJ2-7; D gene: -; clone size: many
CDR3 protein: CASSFLDPSGTIYF; CDR3 DNA: TGTGCCAGCAGTTTCCTCGACCCGTCGGGCACCATATATTTT; V gene: TRBV6-5; J gene: TRBJ1-3; D gene: -; clone size: -
CDR3 protein: CASSLSTPDLASQPQHF; CDR3 DNA: TGTGCCAGCAGTTTGTCGACACCCGACCTCGCCTCTCAGCCCCAGCATTTT; V gene: TRBV28; J gene: TRBJ1-5; D gene: -; clone size: -
CDR3 protein: CSAETGGPQNIQYF; CDR3 DNA: TGCAGTGCAGAAACAGGGGGCCCCCAAAACATTCAGTACTTC; V gene: TRBV20-1; J gene: TRBJ2-4; D gene: TRBD1; clone size: few
CDR3 protein: CASSLNGPNTGELFF; CDR3 DNA: TGTGCCAGCAGCTTAAACGGCCCGAACACCGGGGAGCTGTTTTTT; V gene: TRBV11-3; J gene: TRBJ2-2; D gene: -; clone size: -
CDR3 protein: CASSEPYSGAFF; CDR3 DNA: TGTGCCAGCAGTGAACCCTACTCAGGAGCTTTCTTT; V gene: TRBV25-1; J gene: TRBJ1-1; D gene: -; clone size: few
CDR3 protein: CASSSGLAASTDTQYF; CDR3 DNA: TGTGCCAGCAGCTCTGGACTAGCGGCTAGCACAGATACGCAGTATTTT; V gene: TRBV12-3/TRBV12-4; J gene: TRBJ2-3; D gene: TRBD2; clone size: many
CDR3 protein: CASSLEEQGRRYNEQFF; CDR3 DNA: TGTGCCAGCAGCTTAGAAGAACAGGGAAGGAGGTACAATGAGCAGTTCTTC; V gene: TRBV11-2; J gene: TRBJ2-1; D gene: -; clone size: -
CDR3 protein: CASSFWLNTTYNEQFF; CDR3 DNA: TGTGCCAGCAGTTTTTGGCTAAACACAACCTACAATGAGCAGTTCTTC; V gene: TRBV28; J gene: TRBJ2-1; D gene: -; clone size: many
CDR3 protein: CASSLHGNTIYF; CDR3 DNA: TGTGCCAGCAGTTTACACGGGAACACCATATATTTT; V gene: TRBV12-3/TRBV12-4; J gene: TRBJ1-3; D gene: -; clone size: many
CDR3 protein: CASSFVREGETQYF; CDR3 DNA: TGTGCCAGCAGTTTTGTCAGGGAGGGGGAGACCCAGTACTTC; V gene: TRBV12-3/TRBV12-4; J gene: TRBJ2-5; D gene: TRBD2; clone size: many
CDR3 protein: CASSLRAGDNSPLHF; CDR3 DNA: TGTGCCAGCAGCTTGAGGGCAGGGGATAATTCACCCCTCCACTTT; V gene: TRBV11-2; J gene: TRBJ1-6; D gene: -; clone size: many
CDR3 protein: CASSYQTPLAASSYEQYF; CDR3 DNA: TGTGCCAGCAGTTACCAAACCCCACTAGCGGCAAGCTCCTACGAGCAGTACTTC; V gene: TRBV6-5; J gene: TRBJ2-7; D gene: TRBD2; clone size: few
CDR3 protein: CASSLTPEPQHF; CDR3 DNA: TGTGCCAGCAGTTTGACCCCTGAGCCCCAGCATTTT; V gene: TRBV28; J gene: TRBJ1-5; D gene: -; clone size: many